This TCR beta chain is from a study of metastatic and nonmetastatic thyroid tumors (dated by TCRdb to about 2020). In the study overall: Repertoires were compared across peripheral blood and tumor or nodule tissue samples from malignant and benign thyroid patients.

No treatment had been received by any patient before thyroid surgery. Using T-cell receptor beta sequencing, the researchers looked back retrospectively at clinical samples from patients, gathered between about 2012 and 2019. The paper as a whole reports these results and caveats: TCR beta diversity was reported as significantly higher in malignant tumors than in benign nodules, in both blood and tumor samples.

The library was obtained by PCR. Sequencing was performed on an Illumina HiSeq 4000. High-throughput sequencing was used to profile the TCR beta-chain CDR3 region of each patient. The study's processing was this. CDR3 differences across clinicopathological groups were used to build a classifier for discriminating distant-metastatic papillary thyroid cancer patients. Repertoire diversity was assessed with the Shannon index, and tumor-blood repertoire similarity with the Morisita-Horn index. Using fastp trimming at Q25 and MiXCR clonotype assembly, TCRdb reanalyzed the public sequencing data and kept in-frame beta chains. These V and J calls are TCRdb output, not the study's own analysis. Across this sample there are 17,000 or so clones, with 25% to 30% seen only once. The top ten constitute approximately 15% of the sample. This clone has a handful of counts. Its antigen is still unknown. The junction differs from germline at one of its ends, possibly a read error.

There are 15 amino acids in the CDR3, from cysteine to phenylalanine inclusive. The retained sequence is limited to the CDR3, 45 bases, with the frame set at the first base. As encoded in the germline V gene, CDR1 is MNHNS while CDR2 is SASEGT. The source is a female donor with papillary thyroid cancer or a benign thyroid nodule (not recorded which). Some clones in this sample may be carry-over from other donors' samples. The receptor chain draws on TRBV6-1 and TRBJ2-1; TRBD2 is a possible D gene, resting on 6 matching bases. Material for sequencing was adjacent normal tissue. The CDR3 amino acid sequence is: CTSSEDTVGEDEQFF. The nucleotides are TGTACCAGCAGTGAAGACACAGTAGGGGAGGATGAGCAGTTCTTC.